These 29 T cell receptor beta chains share one sample of origin, sequenced in a study of blood T cells in healthy people across ages. A second roughly 6 to 11 cycle PCR used barcoded and J-beta primers. TCRdb reprocessed the 5' RACE reads via MiXCR and lists one record per CDR3 protein. The sample lists 1.5 million to 2 million distinct CDR3 sequences; around half were seen once. The sequencing input was blood. The receptors here all came from a woman aged 40 to 50 in good health.

The rearrangement joins TRBV7-9 to TRBJ1-1; D not resolved. Per germline, CDR1 SEHNR and CDR2 FQNEAQ (reference sequence). There are 14 residues in the CDR3. Trimming took 5 bases from V and 4 from J, leaving 14 bases between them. This CDR3 reads CASSDIGGSTEAFF. CDR3 DNA sequence: TGTGCCAGCAGCGACATCGGAGGGAGCACTGAAGCTTTCTTT.

This clonotype was detected only a few times. The chain carries TRBV28 and TRBJ2-4; TRBD1 is a possible D gene (5 bases). The J call may be incorrect, as the DNA end agrees better with TRBJ2-5. The CDR3 contains 15 residues. Germline V gives CDR1 MDHEN, CDR2 SYDVKM. The CDR3 nucleotides read TGTGCCAGCAGTTGGATCCTAGATCAGGGAGAGACCCAGTACTTC. This codes for CASSWILDQGETQYF.

This clonotype was seen at least ten times. V usage is TRBV20-1 and J usage is TRBJ1-2, with a possible D match to TRBD1 (6 bases). Germline CDR1 and CDR2: DFQATT and SNEGSKA (reference sequence). The CDR3 extends over 15 amino acids. V lost 2 bases to trimming and J lost 4 bases, with 17 bases between them. In DNA, the CDR3 is TGCAGTGCTAGAACCCAAGGGGGGGAAAGCTATGGCTACACCTTC. This codes for CSARTQGGESYGYTF.

This clonotype has just a few counts. The V and J genes are TRBV20-1 and TRBJ2-1; 8 bases agree with TRBD1. The trim removed 2 bases at V and 7 bases at J, leaving 19 bases unmatched. The CDR3 covers 18 residues. Germline V lookup: CDR1 DFQATT, CDR2 SNEGSKA (reference sequence). CDR3 residues: CSARPVGTRQGLGNEQFF. In DNA form, the CDR3 reads TGCAGTGCTAGACCAGTTGGAACTAGACAGGGGCTTGGGAATGAGCAGTTCTTC.

This clonotype has only a few counts. This chain connects TRBV3-1 to TRBJ2-3; D is undetermined. Germline V CDR1 and CDR2: LGHDT, YNNKEL (reference sequence). Between the trimmed V and J ends, which lost 4 bases and 1 base, there was a span of 9 bases. This CDR3 is built from 14 residues. CDR3: CASSPIRGTDTQYF. The CDR3 DNA sequence: TGTGCCAGCAGCCCCATCCGGGGCACAGATACGCAGTATTTT.

This chain connects TRBV7-9 to TRBJ2-5, with D unresolved. The CDR3 loop spans 17 amino acids. Trimming shortened V by 0 bases and J by 0 bases, and 14 bases separated the two germline ends. Germline lookup yields CDR1 SEHNR and CDR2 FQNEAQ (reference sequence). The CDR3 here is CASSLAGGRADQETQYF. In DNA, the CDR3 is TGTGCCAGCAGCTTAGCGGGTGGTAGGGCTGACCAAGAGACCCAGTACTTC.

The rearrangement joins TRBV5-1 to TRBJ2-3; D ambiguous. Trimming left V 7 bases short and J 0 bases short, with 12 bases between. Germline CDR1 SGHRS, CDR2 YFSETQ. This CDR3 is built from 14 residues. The CDR3 spells CASRPQSSTDTQYF. The CDR3 nucleotides are TGCGCCAGCCGCCCGCAGTCTAGCACAGATACGCAGTATTTT.

J is TRBJ2-7 and V is TRBV21-1; TRBD1, as called in the table, went unchecked against the DNA. TRBV21-1 is listed as a pseudogene. The CDR3 sequence is 14 residues long. The CDR3 is CASSKIPPVYEQYF. In DNA, the CDR3 is TGTGCCAGCAGCAAAATCCCCCCGGTATACGAGCAGTACTTC.

The chain employs TRBV3-1 and TRBJ2-5; tentatively, D is TRBD2 (5 bases). V gave up 0 bases and J gave up 1 base, with 12 bases separating them. The CDR3 has 16 amino acids. The germline V gene has CDR1 LGHDT and CDR2 YNNKEL (reference sequence). This chain's CDR3 is CASSQEPPSGQETQYF. The CDR3 DNA sequence: TGTGCCAGCAGCCAAGAGCCCCCCAGCGGCCAAGAGACCCAGTACTTC.

The chain is built from TRBV3-1 and TRBJ2-5; 10 bases agree with TRBD2. This CDR3 has 15 amino acids. Per germline, CDR1 LGHDT and CDR2 YNNKEL (reference sequence). V shed 5 bases and J 1 base; nucleotides not matched to a gene: 4. The CDR3 sequence: CASSGGLAVQETQYF. The DNA for the CDR3 is TGTGCCAGCAGCGGCGGACTAGCGGTCCAAGAGACCCAGTACTTC.

The CDR3 sequence: CATTSGALSYNEQFF. Here the CDR3 DNA reads TGTGCCACCACTTCCGGGGCGCTCTCCTACAATGAGCAGTTCTTC. V usage is TRBV24-1 and J usage is TRBJ2-1; D may be TRBD1 or TRBD2 (5 bases each). Germline CDR1 reads KGHDR; CDR2 reads SFDVKD. This CDR3 is 15 amino acids long. Trimming stripped 8 bases from V and 0 bases from J, with 13 bases between.

The chain employs TRBV4-1 and TRBJ2-7; weak D call: TRBD1 (6 bases). V was clipped by 0 bases and J by 4 bases, with 10 bases between them. The CDR3 is 14 residues long. The V gene's germline CDR1 is MGHRA and CDR2 YSYEKL. DNA of the CDR3: TGCGCCAGCAGCCAAGATCTTACAGGGTACGAGCAGTACTTC. This translates into CASSQDLTGYEQYF.

A few counts support this clonotype. The rearrangement links TRBV12-3 or TRBV12-4 to TRBJ2-1, with 9 bases lining up with TRBD2. The junction had 5 bases not matched to a gene; V was cut back by 7 bases and J by 4 bases. The CDR3 has 14 amino acids. CDR3 nucleotides: TGTGCCAGCAATCTTCTAGCGGGGTACAATGAGCAGTTCTTC. Residues: CASNLLAGYNEQFF.

The chain recombines TRBV11-2 with TRBJ1-2, with D unclear. The V gene's germline CDR1 is SGHAT and CDR2 FQNNGV. The CDR3 extends over 14 amino acids. Deletions cut 5 bases from V and 4 bases from J, with 14 bases between. The CDR3 loop is CASSASVGIYGYTF. The CDR3 region has the DNA TGTGCCAGCAGCGCCTCGGTAGGGATCTATGGCTACACCTTC.

This clonotype was seen only once. This sequence joins TRBV20-1 and TRBJ2-3, with D uncertain. This CDR3 spans 17 amino acids. V was trimmed by 0 bases and J by 4 bases, leaving 20 bases between them. Per the germline V gene, CDR1 is DFQATT and CDR2 is SNEGSKA (reference sequence). CDR3: CSARDLLVTGSSDTQYF. The CDR3 DNA follows: TGCAGTGCTAGAGATCTCCTTGTGACTGGATCCTCAGATACGCAGTATTTT.

The sample holds many counts of this clonotype. This could be a read error, since a much larger clone is one nucleotide away. V gene TRBV12-3 or TRBV12-4 combines with J gene TRBJ2-5, with D possibly matching TRBD2 (6 bases). This CDR3 has 11 amino acids. The V and J ends lost 8 bases and 11 bases respectively, with 15 bases between them. Here the CDR3 reads CASWRGHEQYF. The CDR3 bases are TGTGCCAGCTGGCGGGGTCATGAGCAGTACTTC.

This rearrangement joins TRBV20-1 to TRBJ2-3, with D maybe TRBD1 (6 bases). CDR1 and CDR2 from the germline V gene are DFQATT and SNEGSKA (reference sequence). The CDR3 totals 11 residues. The ends were cut back, 6 bases at V and 10 bases at J, with 14 bases in the middle. CDR3 in amino acids: CSARGGEAQYF. CDR3 bases: TGCAGTGCCAGGGGCGGCGAAGCGCAGTATTTT.

The table lists this clonotype with a few counts. V usage is TRBV3-1 and J usage is TRBJ2-7, with D possibly being TRBD1 (5 bases). V shed 1 base and J shed 2 bases, with 9 bases lying between them. CDR3 length equals 14 residues. Germline values: CDR1 LGHDT, CDR2 YNNKEL (reference sequence). CDR3 in amino acids: CASSQGQTPYEQYF. The CDR3 DNA reads as TGTGCCAGCAGCCAAGGACAGACCCCCTACGAGCAGTACTTC.

The chain links TRBV2 to TRBJ1-4; perhaps TRBD1 as D (5 bases). With 4 bases removed from V and 4 bases from J, the gap between germline ends came to 10 bases. Germline V gene lookup returns CDR1 SNHLY and CDR2 FYNNEI. The CDR3 spans 14 residues. The CDR3 coding sequence is TGTGCCAGCAGTGGACAGCCTAATAATGAAAAACTGTTTTTT. Protein sequence: CASSGQPNNEKLFF.

The chain links TRBV13 to TRBJ2-4; D unresolved. The CDR3 contains 13 residues. In germline, CDR1 is PRHDT, CDR2 FYEKMQ (reference sequence). V was shortened by 5 bases and J by 5 bases, with 10 bases between the two germline ends. The CDR3 DNA sequence: TGTGCCAGCAGCGGCAGACCGGAAAACATTCAGTACTTC. This codes for CASSGRPENIQYF.

This clonotype has a single count. The V and J genes are TRBV6-6 and TRBJ1-4; D remains unclear. Germline V gene lookup returns CDR1 MNHNY and CDR2 SVGAGI (reference sequence). The V and J ends lost 7 bases and 8 bases respectively, with 17 bases between them. This CDR3 has 14 amino acids. The CDR3 region is CASIHDLGREKLFF. CDR3 in DNA: TGTGCCAGCATCCATGACCTCGGCAGAGAAAAACTGTTTTTT.

This clonotype has a count of ten or more. The chain joins TRBV4-1 to TRBJ2-7, with D perhaps TRBD1 (6 bases). The germline V gene encodes CDR1 MGHRA and CDR2 YSYEKL. With 1 base removed from V and 0 bases from J, the gap between germline ends came to 10 bases. This CDR3 spans 15 amino acids. CDR3 residues: CASSQVTGDSYEQYF. The CDR3 nucleotides are TGCGCCAGCAGCCAAGTGACAGGAGACTCCTACGAGCAGTACTTC.

The chain joins TRBV6-5 to TRBJ1-1, with D hard to call. V lost 5 bases and J lost 4, with 11 bases in between. CDR1 and CDR2 (germline): MNHEY, SVGAGI. The CDR3 extends over 13 amino acids. The CDR3 region is CASSDGSTTEAFF. Written as DNA, the CDR3 is TGTGCCAGCAGTGACGGTTCAACCACTGAAGCTTTCTTT.

This clonotype was picked up a small number of times. The chain links TRBV4-1 to TRBJ1-2; D is unresolved. This CDR3 is 13 amino acids long. V dropped 4 bases and J dropped 8 bases, with 14 bases sitting between them. In germline, CDR1 is MGHRA, CDR2 YSYEKL. Here the CDR3 DNA reads TGCGCCAGCAGCCTCCCTTGGGAGGCCGGCTACACCTTC. It encodes CASSLPWEAGYTF.

About this clonotype: This may arise from a read error, as a much more abundant clone is one base away. The limits of the CDR3 on the DNA are not certain, so only TCRdb's listed CDR3 is given. The chain recombines TRBV29-1 with TRBJ2-1; the D call TRBD2 from the table was never checked on the DNA. From its first to its last residue, the CDR3 has 17 amino acids. The germline gives CDR1 SQVTM, CDR2 ANQGSEA. The CDR3 sequence is CSVEDRVGGGAINERFF.

The chain employs TRBV27 and TRBJ2-5; D possibly uses TRBD1 or TRBD2 (7 bases each). The ends were cut back, 2 bases at V and 11 bases at J, with 27 bases in the middle. This CDR3 is built from 17 residues. In germline, CDR1 is MNHEY, CDR2 SMNVEV (reference sequence). The CDR3 DNA is TGTGCCAGCAGTTTACTGACAGGGAAACGAGGGGGGGGTGAGCAGTACTTC. Protein: CASSLLTGKRGGGEQYF.

This clonotype was detected only a few times. V gene TRBV20-1 combines with J gene TRBJ1-2, with D possibly being TRBD1 (5 bases). This CDR3 comprises 15 residues. CDR1 is DFQATT and CDR2 is SNEGSKA in the germline V gene (reference sequence). V lost 0 bases and J lost 3, with 14 bases in between. CDR3 nucleotides: TGCAGTGCTAGAGACCCCTCAGGGTCGCACTATGGCTACACCTTC. This gives the protein CSARDPSGSHYGYTF.

The chain recombines TRBV27 with TRBJ2-5; 16 bases are a match to TRBD2. V lost 5 bases, J lost 5 bases, and 5 bases stayed unmatched. This CDR3 contains 16 residues. CDR1 is MNHEY and CDR2 is SMNVEV in the germline V gene (reference sequence). The DNA for the CDR3 is TGTGCCAGCAGTGAGGGACTAGCGGGGGGGTTCGAGACCCAGTACTTC. Its protein is CASSEGLAGGFETQYF.

This clonotype was recorded a few times. The chain joins TRBV7-9 to TRBJ1-2; D may be TRBD1 (6 bases). Per germline, CDR1 SEHNR and CDR2 FQNEAQ (reference sequence). The CDR3 has 15 residues. V was shortened by 3 bases and J by 2 bases, with 13 bases between the two germline ends. The CDR3 DNA follows: TGTGCCAGCAGCTTCGGGGGACACCCGAACTATGGCTACACCTTC. It yields the protein CASSFGGHPNYGYTF. Using reference TRBV7-9 and TRBJ1-2 for the parts outside the CDR3, the full variable domain is DTGVSQNPRHKITKRGQNVTFRCDPISEHNRLYWYRQTLGQGPEFLTYFQNEAQLEKSRLLSDRFSAERPKGSFSTLEIQRTEQGDSAMYLCASSFGGHPNYGYTFGSGTRLTVV.